A selection of T cell receptor beta chains follows, all from one sample in a study of early T cells in non-severe SARS-CoV-2 infection. In TCRdb, the 5' RACE reads were re-called with MiXCR into one record per CDR3 protein. Of tens of thousands of distinct CDR3 sequences listed, about 13% are singletons. The sequenced sample consisted of whole blood. The origin of the receptors is an adult who was a healthcare worker with PCR-confirmed SARS-CoV-2 infection or an uninfected control (not recorded which). Both conserved end residues are trimmed from each CDR3. The order of the fields is J gene, D gene, clone size, CDR3 length, V gene, CDR3 protein. The D gene is left open where the match is weak. The size entry is marked missing in some rows and otherwise reads once, few, many or a size class.

J gene: TRBJ2-7
D gene: TRBD2
clone size: NA
CDR3 length: 12
V gene: TRBV12-3/TRBV12-4
CDR3 protein: ASSLTSGTYEQY

J gene: TRBJ2-1
D gene: NA
clone size: few
CDR3 length: 13
V gene: TRBV20-1
CDR3 protein: SARSHRGTANEQF

J gene: TRBJ2-5
D gene: NA
clone size: NA
CDR3 length: 11
V gene: TRBV5-1
CDR3 protein: ASSLAEGETQY

J gene: TRBJ2-1
D gene: TRBD2
clone size: many
CDR3 length: 14
V gene: TRBV7-8
CDR3 protein: ASSLGTSVSYNEQF

J gene: TRBJ2-3
D gene: TRBD2
clone size: NA
CDR3 length: 13
V gene: TRBV2
CDR3 protein: ASRRRTSGTDTQY

J gene: TRBJ2-7
D gene: NA
clone size: many
CDR3 length: 13
V gene: TRBV14
CDR3 protein: ASSRGRAPAYEQY

J gene: TRBJ2-1
D gene: TRBD1
clone size: few
CDR3 length: 11
V gene: TRBV20-1
CDR3 protein: SARQGAYNEQF

J gene: TRBJ2-2
D gene: NA
clone size: few
CDR3 length: 12
V gene: TRBV24-1
CDR3 protein: ATSEYRETGELF

J gene: TRBJ2-7
D gene: TRBD2
clone size: few
CDR3 length: 14
V gene: TRBV7-2
CDR3 protein: ASSPGLAGYSYEQY

J gene: TRBJ1-1
D gene: NA
clone size: NA
CDR3 length: 12
V gene: TRBV29-1
CDR3 protein: SVTLGRRNTEAF

J gene: TRBJ2-1
D gene: NA
clone size: few
CDR3 length: 9
V gene: TRBV10-3
CDR3 protein: AISELNEQF

J gene: TRBJ2-3
D gene: NA
clone size: NA
CDR3 length: 12
V gene: TRBV20-1
CDR3 protein: SASGLVGADTQY

J gene: TRBJ2-6
D gene: TRBD1
clone size: NA
CDR3 length: 13
V gene: TRBV20-1
CDR3 protein: SAHNRGRGANVLT

J gene: TRBJ2-2
D gene: TRBD2
clone size: NA
CDR3 length: 14
V gene: TRBV2
CDR3 protein: ASRGLAGGNIGELF

J gene: TRBJ2-7
D gene: NA
clone size: few
CDR3 length: 13
V gene: TRBV5-1
CDR3 protein: ASSLRAHKSYEQY

J gene: TRBJ2-1
D gene: TRBD2
clone size: few
CDR3 length: 14
V gene: TRBV20-1
CDR3 protein: SAGLGLSGSINEQF

J gene: TRBJ2-1
D gene: TRBD1
clone size: NA
CDR3 length: 14
V gene: TRBV19
CDR3 protein: ASSASGTGGYNEQF

J gene: TRBJ2-1
D gene: NA
clone size: few
CDR3 length: 13
V gene: TRBV7-3
CDR3 protein: ASSFRGKSYNEQF

J gene: TRBJ2-1
D gene: NA
clone size: few
CDR3 length: 13
V gene: TRBV7-8
CDR3 protein: ASSPRTSSYNEQF